Below, 22 T cell receptor beta chains from the same sample are listed, as sequenced in a study of blood T cells in healthy people across ages. A sample-barcoded 5' primer and a J-beta primer mix were used in a second PCR of about 7 to 12 cycles. TCRdb re-derived calls from the 5' RACE reads in MiXCR, one entry per CDR3 protein. The sample consists of 450,000 to 700,000 distinct CDR3 sequences, about 25% of them appearing once. Sequenced material: blood. The receptors shown here come from a woman in her 70s in good health.

The chain uses TRBV7-9 and TRBJ2-5; 13 nucleotides align to TRBD2. The J call may be incorrect, as the DNA end agrees better with TRBJ2-1. This CDR3 is built from 14 residues. In germline, CDR1 is SEHNR, CDR2 FQNEAQ (reference sequence). CDR3 region: CASSSGTSGTEQFF. The CDR3 nucleotides read TGTGCCAGCAGTTCGGGGACTAGCGGGACAGAGCAGTTCTTC.

In its sample, this clonotype was seen a few times. The chain employs TRBV7-9 and TRBJ2-5; possible D gene TRBD2, 6 bases. Germline lookup yields CDR1 SEHNR and CDR2 FQNEAQ (reference sequence). V lost 3 bases and J lost 5, with 10 bases in between. This CDR3 is 13 amino acids long. The CDR3 here is CASSFVLAETQYF. Written as DNA, the CDR3 is TGTGCCAGCAGCTTCGTACTAGCTGAGACCCAGTACTTC. Complete variable domain (other parts from reference TRBV7-9 and TRBJ2-5): DTGVSQNPRHKITKRGQNVTFRCDPISEHNRLYWYRQTLGQGPEFLTYFQNEAQLEKSRLLSDRFSAERPKGSFSTLEIQRTEQGDSAMYLCASSFVLAETQYFGPGTRLLVL.

This clonotype was observed a handful of times. V is TRBV20-1 and J is TRBJ1-4, with D perhaps matching TRBD1 (5 bases). The V and J ends lost 0 bases and 4 bases respectively, with 24 bases between them. The CDR3 consists of 19 residues. Germline CDR1 DFQATT, CDR2 SNEGSKA (reference sequence). CDR3 bases: TGCAGTGCTAGAGATCCCCTGGCGTGGGGGAGAGGGGATAATGAAAAACTGTTTTTT. This gives the protein CSARDPLAWGRGDNEKLFF.

This sequence joins TRBV10-3 and TRBJ1-5; D may be TRBD1 (6 bases). Germline CDR1 ENHRY, CDR2 SYGVKD. The V and J ends lost 0 bases and 4 bases respectively, with 13 bases between them. The CDR3 contains 16 residues. CDR3 in DNA: TGTGCCATCAGTGAGTCGATGGCCACAGGGAATCAGCCCCAGCATTTT. It yields the protein CAISESMATGNQPQHF.

This chain joins TRBV5-1 and TRBJ1-3; the D gene is possibly TRBD1 (5 bases). The germline V gene has CDR1 SGHRS and CDR2 YFSETQ. The CDR3 is 15 amino acids. The V end was cut by 4 bases, the J end by 0 bases, with 11 bases between. The CDR3 sequence: CASSTTGLSGNTIYF. DNA of the CDR3: TGCGCCAGCAGCACGACGGGGCTCTCTGGAAACACCATATATTTT.

There are a few counts of this clonotype. The chain couples TRBV5-5 to TRBJ2-4, with 10 bases aligning to TRBD1. The junction had 13 bases not matched to a gene; V was cut back by 4 bases and J by 6 bases. The germline V gene encodes CDR1 SGHKS and CDR2 YYEKEE (reference sequence). The CDR3 totals 17 residues. The CDR3 is CASSASLGQGVGNIQYF. CDR3 nucleotide sequence: TGTGCCAGCAGCGCGAGTCTTGGACAGGGGGTTGGAAACATTCAGTACTTC.

This clonotype was found a few times. J is TRBJ1-6 and V is TRBV4-2, with D perhaps TRBD1 (5 bases). The V gene lost 0 bases and the J gene lost 4 bases, with 16 bases spanning the gap. Germline lookup yields CDR1 LGHNA and CDR2 YNFKEQ. The CDR3 spans 18 residues. CDR3 in DNA: TGTGCCAGCAGCCAAGAGTATCTTGGACAAGCTTATAATTCACCCCTCCACTTT. Protein product: CASSQEYLGQAYNSPLHF.

J is TRBJ1-1 and V is TRBV7-9; TRBD1 is a possible D gene (6 bases). V was shortened by 6 bases and J by 4 bases, with 15 bases between the two germline ends. This CDR3 region has 14 residues. CDR1 is SEHNR, CDR2 FQNEAQ, per germline (reference sequence). The CDR3 loop reads CASSLEGGSTEAFF. The CDR3 bases are TGTGCCAGCAGTCTAGAAGGGGGGAGCACTGAAGCTTTCTTT.

J is TRBJ2-7 and V is TRBV27, with TRBD1 identical over 10 bases. Per germline, CDR1 MNHEY and CDR2 SMNVEV (reference sequence). J was trimmed by 0 bases and V by 8 bases; bases with no gene match: 10. The CDR3 has 16 amino acids. The CDR3 here is CASGTMDRGSSYEQYF. The CDR3 nucleotides read TGTGCCAGCGGTACCATGGACAGGGGGAGCTCCTACGAGCAGTACTTC.

The rearrangement uses TRBV4-2 and TRBJ1-1, with D possibly TRBD1 on 6 matching bases. The CDR3 is made up of 16 amino acids. Trimming took off 3 bases at V and 5 bases at J, with 19 bases between the two ends. The germline V gene encodes CDR1 LGHNA and CDR2 YNFKEQ. The CDR3 bases are TGTGCCAGCAGCCAGGAGACAGGCTCAAGGGGGACTGAAGCTTTCTTT. Its protein is CASSQETGSRGTEAFF.

The chain links TRBV20-1 to TRBJ1-2; no clear D. Germline V gene data show CDR1 as DFQATT and CDR2 as SNEGSKA (reference sequence). This CDR3 is 12 amino acids long. V gave up 3 bases and J gave up 0 bases, with 5 bases separating them. CDR3 in amino acids: CSASKANYGYTF. Here the CDR3 DNA reads TGCAGTGCTAGTAAGGCTAACTATGGCTACACCTTC.

This clonotype was counted a few times. CDR3 region: CASSHWDRERRDTEAFF. The CDR3 region has the DNA TGCGCCAGCAGTCATTGGGACAGGGAACGGAGGGACACTGAAGCTTTCTTT. This rearrangement joins TRBV23-1 to TRBJ1-1; 9 bases are shared with TRBD1. TRBV23-1 is marked as an open reading frame, function uncertain. Germline trimming cut 3 bases from V and 3 bases from J; bases unmatched to any gene: 11. This CDR3 contains 17 residues.

This chain uses TRBV5-5 with TRBJ1-5; D uncertain. V lost 0 bases to trimming and J lost 4 bases, with 8 bases between them. Germline lookup yields CDR1 SGHKS and CDR2 YYEKEE (reference sequence). CDR3 length: 14 residues. CDR3 loop: CASSLGHSNQPQHF. For the CDR3, the DNA is TGTGCCAGCAGCTTGGGGCACTCTAATCAGCCCCAGCATTTT.

The chain carries TRBV9 and TRBJ2-1; TRBD1 matches at 10 bases. Germline trimming cut 3 bases from V and 2 bases from J; bases unmatched to any gene: 2. Germline V gene sequence: CDR1 SGDLS, CDR2 YYNGEE. There are 15 residues in the CDR3. CDR3: CASSGTGGTYNEQFF. In DNA form, the CDR3 reads TGTGCCAGCAGCGGGACAGGGGGTACCTACAATGAGCAGTTCTTC. Filled out from reference TRBV9 and TRBJ2-1, the complete variable domain reads DSGVTQTPKHLITATGQRVTLRCSPRSGDLSVYWYQQSLDQGLQFLIQYYNGEERAKGNILERFSAQQFPDLHSELNLSSLELGDSALYFCASSGTGGTYNEQFFGPGTRLTVL.

The sample holds a few counts of this clonotype. The gene calls are TRBV7-2 and TRBJ1-2; D gene unclear. The germline CDR1 and CDR2 sequences are SGHTA and FQGNSA. This CDR3 has 14 amino acids. V lost 0 bases to trimming and J lost 8 bases, with 13 bases between them. CDR3 region: CASSLAAGSEGYTF. In nucleotides, the CDR3 is TGTGCCAGCAGCTTAGCGGCCGGGTCGGAGGGCTACACCTTC.

This chain's CDR3 is CASSPPSGTSGAYIQYF. The CDR3, as DNA: TGTGCCAGCAGTCCACCCTCCGGGACTAGCGGGGCATACATTCAGTACTTC. The rearrangement joins TRBV28 to TRBJ2-4; the match to TRBD2 covers 13 bases. Germline V gene sequence: CDR1 MDHEN, CDR2 SYDVKM. V lost 5 bases and J lost 8; bases outside the gene matches: 12. This CDR3 region has 17 residues.

V and J are TRBV7-2 and TRBJ2-4, with TRBD1 identical over 8 bases. The CDR3 loop spans 14 amino acids. V dropped 5 bases and J dropped 5; count of bases not matched to a gene: 5. Germline assignment: CDR1 SGHTA and CDR2 FQGNSA. CDR3 DNA sequence: TGTGCCAGCAGCCCGAAGACAGGGGAAAACATTCAGTACTTC. Translating it yields CASSPKTGENIQYF.

This clonotype was counted many times. This chain joins TRBV2 and TRBJ2-6; D is uncertain. V was clipped by 6 bases and J by 0 bases, with 9 bases between them. The CDR3 is 15 amino acids. CDR1 and CDR2 (germline): SNHLY, FYNNEI. Written as DNA, the CDR3 is TGTGCCAGCAGCGGCGATACCTCTGGGGCCAACGTCCTGACTTTC. This sequence encodes CASSGDTSGANVLTF.

The chain carries TRBV6-2 or TRBV6-3 and TRBJ2-3, with D unresolved. V was trimmed by 2 bases and J by 0 bases, leaving 12 bases between them. The CDR3 spans 16 residues. Germline V gene data show CDR1 as MNHEY and CDR2 as SVGEGT. CDR3 DNA sequence: TGTGCCAGCAGTTACGGATACACGAAGAGCACAGATACGCAGTATTTT. It translates to CASSYGYTKSTDTQYF.

The count of this clonotype is one. The V gene is TRBV6-2 or TRBV6-3, the J gene TRBJ1-5, with D unresolved. Germline values: CDR1 MNHEY, CDR2 SVGEGT. The V end lost 2 bases, the J end lost 0 bases, and 11 bases lay between the germline ends. The CDR3 has 16 residues. The CDR3 loop reads CASSYGPTLSNQPQHF. The CDR3 DNA reads as TGTGCCAGCAGTTACGGGCCCACACTTAGCAATCAGCCCCAGCATTTT.

This CDR3 is CSAREFTGVDEQFF. CDR3 sequence (DNA): TGCAGTGCTAGAGAGTTCACGGGTGTGGATGAGCAGTTCTTC. The chain links TRBV20-1 to TRBJ2-5; no reliable D call. The assigned J gene may be wrong: the sequence end matches TRBJ2-1 better. Germline CDR1 is DFQATT and CDR2 is SNEGSKA (reference sequence). The CDR3 length is 14 residues.

This clonotype was seen only a few times. CDR3 sequence: CASNGPYTEAFF. In DNA form, the CDR3 reads TGTGCCAGCAACGGACCCTACACTGAAGCTTTCTTT. The chain is built from TRBV25-1 and TRBJ1-1; no clear D gene. This CDR3 comprises 12 residues. CDR1 MGHDK and CDR2 SYGVNS come from the germline V gene. Trimming removed 7 bases at V and 3 bases at J, with 9 bases between. Filled out from reference TRBV25-1 and TRBJ1-1, the complete variable domain reads EADIYQTPRYLVIGTGKKITLECSQTMGHDKMYWYQQDPGMELHLIHYSYGVNSTEKGDLSSESTVSRIRTEHFPLTLESARPSHTSQYLCASNGPYTEAFFGQGTRLTVV.